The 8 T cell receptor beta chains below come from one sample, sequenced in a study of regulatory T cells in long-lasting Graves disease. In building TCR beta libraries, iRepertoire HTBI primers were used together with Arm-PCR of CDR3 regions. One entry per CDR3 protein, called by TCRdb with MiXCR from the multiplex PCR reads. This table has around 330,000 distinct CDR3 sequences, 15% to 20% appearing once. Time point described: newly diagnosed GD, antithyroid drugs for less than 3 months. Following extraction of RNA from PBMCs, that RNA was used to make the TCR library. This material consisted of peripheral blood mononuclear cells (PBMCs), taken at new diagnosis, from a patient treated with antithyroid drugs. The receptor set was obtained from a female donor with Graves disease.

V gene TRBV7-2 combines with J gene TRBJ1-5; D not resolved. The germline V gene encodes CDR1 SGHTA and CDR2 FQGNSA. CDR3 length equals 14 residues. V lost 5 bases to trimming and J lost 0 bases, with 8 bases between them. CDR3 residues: CASSAYNSNQPQHF. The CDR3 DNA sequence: TGTGCCAGCAGCGCGTATAATAGCAATCAGCCCCAGCATTTT.

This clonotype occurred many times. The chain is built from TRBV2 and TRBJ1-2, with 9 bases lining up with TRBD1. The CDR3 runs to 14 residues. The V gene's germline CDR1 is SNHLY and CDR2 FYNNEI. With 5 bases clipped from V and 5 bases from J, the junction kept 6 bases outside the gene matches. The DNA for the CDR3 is TGTGCCAGCAGTCCTCGGACAGGGGAATATGGCTACACCTTC. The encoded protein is CASSPRTGEYGYTF.

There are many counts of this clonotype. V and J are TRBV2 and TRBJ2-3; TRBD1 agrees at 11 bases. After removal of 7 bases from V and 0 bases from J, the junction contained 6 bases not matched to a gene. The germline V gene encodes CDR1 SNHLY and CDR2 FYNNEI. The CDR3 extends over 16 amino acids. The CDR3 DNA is TGTGCCAGCATTACCGGGACAGGGGGTAGCACAGATACGCAGTATTTT. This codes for CASITGTGGSTDTQYF.

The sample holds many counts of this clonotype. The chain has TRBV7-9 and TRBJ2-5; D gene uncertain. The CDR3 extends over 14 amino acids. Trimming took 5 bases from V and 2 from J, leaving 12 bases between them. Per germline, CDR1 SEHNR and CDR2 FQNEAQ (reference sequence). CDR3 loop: CASSVIGSQETQYF. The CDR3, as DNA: TGTGCCAGCAGCGTGATCGGGTCACAAGAGACCCAGTACTTC.

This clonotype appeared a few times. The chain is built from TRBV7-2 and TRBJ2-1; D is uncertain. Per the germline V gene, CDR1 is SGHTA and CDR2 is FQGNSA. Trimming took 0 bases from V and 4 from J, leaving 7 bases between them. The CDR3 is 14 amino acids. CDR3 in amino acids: CASSLAAVYNEQFF. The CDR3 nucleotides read TGTGCCAGCAGCTTAGCGGCGGTTTACAATGAGCAGTTCTTC.

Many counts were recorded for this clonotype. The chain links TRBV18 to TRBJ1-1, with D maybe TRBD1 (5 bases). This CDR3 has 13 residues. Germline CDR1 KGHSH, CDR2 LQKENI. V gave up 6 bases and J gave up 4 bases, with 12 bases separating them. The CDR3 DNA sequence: TGTGCCAGCTCGACCGGACACTTCACTGAAGCTTTCTTT. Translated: CASSTGHFTEAFF.

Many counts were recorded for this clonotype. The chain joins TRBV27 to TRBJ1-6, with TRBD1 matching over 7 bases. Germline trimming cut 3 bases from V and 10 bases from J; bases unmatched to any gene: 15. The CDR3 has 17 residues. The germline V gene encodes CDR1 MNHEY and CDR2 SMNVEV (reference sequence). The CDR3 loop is CASSFDRPSGQASPLHF. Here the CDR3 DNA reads TGTGCCAGCAGTTTCGATCGCCCCTCAGGACAGGCCTCACCCCTCCACTTT.

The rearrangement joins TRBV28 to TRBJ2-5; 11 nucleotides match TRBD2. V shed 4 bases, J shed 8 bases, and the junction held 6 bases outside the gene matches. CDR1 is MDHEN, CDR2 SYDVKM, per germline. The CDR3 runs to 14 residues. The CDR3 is CASSYQGTSGTQYF. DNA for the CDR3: TGTGCCAGCAGTTACCAAGGGACTAGCGGAACCCAGTACTTC.